The 10 T cell receptor beta chains in this list originate from one sample, sequenced in a study of T cells after yellow fever vaccination. TCRdb reanalysed the 5' RACE reads using MiXCR and keeps one entry per CDR3 protein. The sample consists of around 340,000 distinct CDR3 sequences, 12% of them appearing once. This specimen consisted of CD4+ T cells sorted from PBMCs, obtained 15 days after the yellow fever booster vaccination. The receptor set was obtained from a man younger than 30 who received the YFV17D yellow fever vaccine.

This clonotype has a handful of counts. V and J are TRBV4-1 and TRBJ2-5; 7 bases line up with TRBD1. V gave up 3 bases and J gave up 4 bases; unmatched junction bases: 5. The CDR3 loop spans 14 amino acids. The germline V gene has CDR1 MGHRA and CDR2 YSYEKL. CDR3 region: CASSQVQGLETQYF. In nucleotides, the CDR3 is TGCGCCAGCAGCCAGGTACAGGGGTTAGAGACCCAGTACTTC.

Concerning this clonotype: Relative to the germline gene, one junction end is altered; a read error may explain this. The genes are TRBV4-1 and TRBJ1-3; D is possibly TRBD1 (5 bases). The germline V gene encodes CDR1 MGHRA and CDR2 YSYEKL. The CDR3 runs to 17 residues. The chain's CDR3 is CASSQRGRAQSGNTIYF. The CDR3 DNA sequence: TGCGCCAGCAGCCAGAGAGGCAGGGCACAGTCTGGGAACACCATATATTTT.

This clonotype was observed a few times. The V call is TRBV19, the J call TRBJ2-5, with TRBD1 matching 8 bases. CDR1 is LNHDA and CDR2 is SQIVND in the germline V gene (reference sequence). V trimming: 2 bases; J trimming: 1 base; junction bases outside the gene matches: 9. This CDR3 is built from 17 residues. CDR3 in amino acids: CASSISRQGTGQETQYF. The CDR3 bases are TGTGCCAGTAGTATAAGCCGACAGGGGACGGGCCAAGAGACCCAGTACTTC.

This clonotype came up a few times. V gene TRBV7-2 combines with J gene TRBJ2-5; tentative D call: TRBD2 (6 bases). The germline gives CDR1 SGHTA, CDR2 FQGNSA. Trimming removed 0 bases at V and 0 bases at J, with 8 bases between. CDR3 length equals 15 residues. The CDR3: CASSLAEGYQETQYF. CDR3 nucleotides: TGTGCCAGCAGCTTAGCGGAGGGGTACCAAGAGACCCAGTACTTC.

The chain joins TRBV5-6 to TRBJ2-7, with 10 bases matching TRBD1. CDR1 is SGHDT and CDR2 is YYEEEE in the germline V gene. This CDR3 region has 15 residues. J lost 3 bases, V lost 4 bases, and 7 bases had no gene match. The CDR3 DNA reads as TGTGCCAGCAGCCCCTTGGGGACAGGGGACTACGAGCAGTACTTC. Translated, it gives CASSPLGTGDYEQYF.

The V and J genes are TRBV20-1 and TRBJ1-5; the D gene is possibly TRBD1 (6 bases). This CDR3 is built from 14 residues. Trimming took 0 bases from V and 1 from J, leaving 7 bases between them. CDR1 is DFQATT, CDR2 SNEGSKA, per germline (reference sequence). CDR3 loop: CSAREGASNQPQHF. The CDR3 DNA reads as TGCAGTGCTAGAGAGGGGGCAAGCAATCAGCCCCAGCATTTT.

The CDR3 protein is CASRPGGVDEAFF. The CDR3 DNA is TGTGCCAGCAGGCCAGGTGGGGTGGACGAAGCTTTCTTT. The chain carries TRBV6-6 and TRBJ1-1; D gene uncertain. Deletions cut 6 bases from V and 8 bases from J, with 16 bases between. The V gene's germline CDR1 is MNHNY and CDR2 SVGAGI (reference sequence). This CDR3 contains 13 residues.

This clonotype was picked up a small number of times. V usage is TRBV7-3 and J usage is TRBJ2-1; the D gene is possibly TRBD1 (5 bases). This CDR3 is 11 amino acids long. Looked up from germline, CDR1 is SGHTA and CDR2 is FQGTGA. V lost 4 bases, J lost 13 bases, and 11 bases lay in between. The CDR3 protein is CASSSTGVQFF. CDR3 sequence (DNA): TGTGCCAGCAGCTCCACAGGAGTTCAGTTCTTC.

The CDR3 coding sequence is TGCAGCGCCGGTGGGGGGGAGGTGGAAGCTTTCTTT. Translated: CSAGGGEVEAFF. This chain joins TRBV29-1 and TRBJ1-1; a weak D match, TRBD1 (5 bases). Trimming removed 7 bases from V and 8 bases from J, with 17 bases in between. The CDR3 has 12 amino acids. Germline V gives CDR1 SQVTM, CDR2 ANQGSEA.

The rearrangement joins TRBV7-2 to TRBJ1-4; D perhaps matches TRBD1 (6 bases). The CDR3 runs to 13 residues. Per germline, CDR1 SGHTA and CDR2 FQGNSA. V lost 10 bases to trimming and J lost 5 bases, with 14 bases between them. The CDR3 sequence: CATRRQANEKLFF. DNA of the CDR3: TGTGCCACAAGAAGACAGGCGAATGAAAAACTGTTTTTT.